This T cell receptor beta chain was profiled in a study of shared clonotypes between healthy human individuals. V lost 4 bases, J lost 0 bases, and 6 bases stayed unmatched. The CDR3 length is 16 residues. Germline V CDR1 and CDR2: KGHSH, LQKENI. The assay was immunoSEQ multiplex PCR, and TCRdb's table has in-frame clones only and misses some. The table has 2 million to 2.5 million clones, approximately 90% seen once; the top ten hold 0.37%. This clone was counted only a few times. This chain links TRBV18 with TRBJ1-1; the match to TRBD1 covers 9 bases. The sequenced sample consisted of naive CD4+ T cells from PBMCs. Specified subset: CD45RA+ positively selected. The clonotype comes from a man aged 18-30 years in good health. Some clones in this sample may be carry-over from other donors' samples. CDR3: CASSLGTGWVNTEAFF. As DNA, the CDR3 is TGTGCCAGCTCACTAGGGACAGGGTGGGTGAACACTGAAGCTTTCTTT.